The 18 T cell receptor beta chains below all came from one sample that was sequenced in a study of cytomegalovirus exposure and HLA in healthy donors (dated by TCRdb to 2015 to 2018). Libraries were constructed by the immunoSEQ multiplex PCR assay. For the multiplex PCR, a mixture combining 60 forward primers for TCR Vbeta segments and 13 reverse primers for TCR Jbeta segments was used. TCRdb holds this immuneACCESS table with in-frame rearrangements only. Some clones are missing; in checked studies, unresolved V genes explain under half, and the rest has no known cause. The sample records fewer than 100,000 clones, approximately 75% of which are singletons. The top ten hold about 3.8% of the sample. Sequenced input: PBMCs. These receptors all stem from a woman aged 40 to 50 in good health and CMV-seronegative.

V usage is TRBV18 and J usage is TRBJ1-1; D unclear. The germline gives CDR1 KGHSH, CDR2 LQKENI. This CDR3 has 17 residues. The V end was cut by 2 bases, the J end by 2 bases, with 18 bases between. In DNA, the CDR3 is TGTGCCAGCTCACCATTCGACACCTTGTATTTCAACACTGAAGCTTTCTTT. It specifies CASSPFDTLYFNTEAFF. The variable domain in full, completed from reference TRBV18 and TRBJ1-1, reads NAGVMQNPRHLVRRRGQEARLRCSPMKGHSHVYWYRQLPEEGLKFMVYLQKENIIDESGMPKERFSAEFPKEGPSILRIQQVVRGDSAAYFCASSPFDTLYFNTEAFFGQGTRLTVV.

This clone has just one count. The CDR3 DNA is TGTGCCAGCAGCGTGTCAGCTAACTATGGCTACACCTTC. It encodes CASSVSANYGYTF. The chain joins TRBV2 to TRBJ1-2; D gene ambiguous. Trimming left V 6 bases short and J 0 bases short, with 8 bases between. The CDR3 totals 13 residues. Germline V CDR1 and CDR2: SNHLY, FYNNEI.

This clone has a count of ten or more. The chain has TRBV12-5 and TRBJ2-3; D perhaps matches TRBD2 (5 bases). V was shortened by 3 bases and J by 1 base, with 20 bases between the two germline ends. Germline V gene data show CDR1 as LGHNT and CDR2 as FRNRAP. The CDR3 length is 18 residues. CDR3 in DNA: TGTGCTAGTGGTTTCACGCCGGGGTACGGTGAGGGCACAGATACGCAGTATTTT. Its translation: CASGFTPGYGEGTDTQYF.

The chain carries TRBV19 and TRBJ2-2; possibly TRBD2 for D (6 bases). The V end was cut by 7 bases, the J end by 2 bases, with 17 bases between. CDR3 length: 16 amino acids. CDR1 and CDR2 from the germline V gene are LNHDA and SQIVND (reference sequence). CDR3 protein: CASIKGPGTNTGELFF. CDR3 coding DNA: TGTGCCAGTATCAAGGGTCCAGGGACTAACACCGGGGAGCTGTTTTTT. The variable domain in full, completed from reference TRBV19 and TRBJ2-2, reads DGGITQSPKYLFRKEGQNVTLSCEQNLNHDAMYWYRQDPGQGLRLIYYSQIVNDFQKGDIAEGYSVSREKKESFPLTVTSAQKNPTAFYLCASIKGPGTNTGELFFGEGSRLTVL.

The chain has TRBV12-5 and TRBJ1-6; D unclear. The germline CDR1 and CDR2 sequences are LGHNT and FRNRAP. There are 17 residues in the CDR3. The V end was cut by 1 base, the J end by 0 bases, with 10 bases between. This chain's CDR3 is CASGLDSLSSYNSPLHF. The CDR3 DNA reads TGTGCTAGTGGTTTGGACAGCCTGAGCTCCTATAATTCACCCCTCCACTTT.

This sequence joins TRBV28 and TRBJ2-5, with D possibly matching TRBD1 (6 bases). Trimming left V 7 bases short and J 5 bases short, with 14 bases between. CDR3 length: 13 residues. Germline V gene sequence: CDR1 MDHEN, CDR2 SYDVKM. Here the CDR3 reads CASILGGSETQYF. The CDR3 region has the DNA TGTGCCAGCATACTAGGGGGTTCGGAGACCCAGTACTTC.

This clone showed up just a few times. The chain links TRBV18 to TRBJ2-2; D possibly corresponds to TRBD2 (5 bases). The CDR3 has 14 amino acids. V lost 2 bases to trimming and J lost 6 bases, with 10 bases between them. Germline-derived CDR1 and CDR2 are KGHSH and LQKENI. Here the CDR3 reads CASSPLRESGELFF. Written as DNA, the CDR3 is TGTGCCAGCTCACCATTGAGGGAGTCCGGGGAGCTGTTTTTT.

This chain links TRBV7-6 with TRBJ2-3; no clear D. This CDR3 contains 13 residues. Germline V lookup: CDR1 SGHVS, CDR2 FNYEAQ. V dropped 1 base and J dropped 3 bases, with 5 bases sitting between them. The CDR3 region has the DNA TGTGCCAGCAGCTTAGACGGTACAGATACGCAGTATTTT. Translating gives CASSLDGTDTQYF.

This clone was counted between two and nine times. This chain connects TRBV28 to TRBJ1-5; no firm D call. Looked up from germline, CDR1 is MDHEN and CDR2 is SYDVKM. V was trimmed by 3 bases and J by 3 bases, leaving 15 bases between them. The CDR3 runs to 16 residues. The CDR3 coding sequence is TGTGCCAGCAGTTTCTCCCTTGGACGGGACAATCAGCCCCAGCATTTT. Translation gives CASSFSLGRDNQPQHF.

This clone has just a few counts. The V gene is TRBV9, the J gene TRBJ2-3; 10 positions match TRBD2. CDR3 length: 16 residues. The germline V gene encodes CDR1 SGDLS and CDR2 YYNGEE. V lost 3 bases to trimming and J lost 2 bases; unmatched junction nucleotides: 6. The CDR3 reads CASSAQAGGTTDTQYF. The CDR3 nucleotides read TGTGCCAGCAGCGCCCAAGCGGGGGGGACCACAGATACGCAGTATTTT. The full variable domain, with the rest looked up from reference TRBV9 and TRBJ2-3, is DSGVTQTPKHLITATGQRVTLRCSPRSGDLSVYWYQQSLDQGLQFLIQYYNGEERAKGNILERFSAQQFPDLHSELNLSSLELGDSALYFCASSAQAGGTTDTQYFGPGTRLTVL.

The rearrangement joins TRBV18 to TRBJ1-1; 11 bases line up with TRBD1. Germline trimming cut 1 base from V and 6 bases from J; bases unmatched to any gene: 1. The CDR3 extends over 14 amino acids. Per germline, CDR1 KGHSH and CDR2 LQKENI. The CDR3 loop is CASSPLGQGAEAFF. As DNA, the CDR3 is TGTGCCAGCTCACCACTGGGACAGGGGGCTGAAGCTTTCTTT.

CDR3 protein: CASSRQNTEAFF. The CDR3 coding sequence is TGTGCCAGCAGCCGACAGAACACTGAAGCTTTCTTT. This chain links TRBV2 with TRBJ1-1; D unresolved. CDR1 SNHLY and CDR2 FYNNEI come from the germline V gene. The CDR3 has 12 residues. V shed 6 bases and J shed 1 base, with 6 bases lying between them. The whole variable domain, remainder taken from reference TRBV2 and TRBJ1-1, is EPEVTQTPSHQVTQMGQEVILRCVPISNHLYFYWYRQILGQKVEFLVSFYNNEISEKSEIFDDQFSVERPDGSNFTLKIRSTKLEDSAMYFCASSRQNTEAFFGQGTRLTVV.

The chain carries TRBV7-9 and TRBJ2-7, with TRBD1 matching over 10 bases. There are 15 residues in the CDR3. V dropped 5 bases and J dropped 6; count of bases not matched to a gene: 10. Per the germline V gene, CDR1 is SEHNR and CDR2 is FQNEAQ (reference sequence). The CDR3 region has the DNA TGTGCCAGCAGCCTGCGATCCGGGACAGGGGCCGAGCAGTACTTC. It translates to CASSLRSGTGAEQYF.

In its sample, this clone was seen a few times. This chain joins TRBV4-1 and TRBJ1-5; 8 bases align to TRBD1. The CDR3 covers 15 residues. Germline assignment: CDR1 MGHRA and CDR2 YSYEKL. The junction had 5 bases not matched to a gene; V was cut back by 0 bases and J by 7 bases. CDR3 coding DNA: TGCGCCAGCAGCCAAGACGGACAGGGAGCGCAGCCCCAGCATTTT. Translating gives CASSQDGQGAQPQHF.

The chain employs TRBV18 and TRBJ1-4; tentative D call: TRBD1 (5 bases). V lost 5 bases and J 8 bases, leaving 15 bases between the germline ends. The CDR3 contains 14 residues. CDR1 is KGHSH and CDR2 is LQKENI in the germline V gene. The CDR3, as DNA: TGTGCCAGCTCAGAGGACACCCGCGGAGAAAAACTGTTTTTT. Residues: CASSEDTRGEKLFF.

V gene TRBV2 combines with J gene TRBJ1-2; TRBD1 might be the D (5 bases). This CDR3 has 10 amino acids. In germline, CDR1 is SNHLY, CDR2 FYNNEI. V dropped 8 bases and J dropped 7 bases, with 8 bases sitting between them. CDR3 nucleotide sequence: TGTGCCAGCGGGGCGAGTGGCTACACCTTC. Translation gives CASGASGYTF.

The chain carries TRBV5-1 and TRBJ1-6, with no clear D. V shed 1 base and J shed 6 bases, with 17 bases lying between them. The CDR3 runs 17 residues. CDR1 and CDR2 (germline): SGHRS, YFSETQ. For the CDR3, the DNA is TGCGCCAGCAGCTTGAAGTTAGGCTCCTCGGGTAATTCACCCCTCCACTTT. This encodes CASSLKLGSSGNSPLHF.

At least ten counts were recorded for this clone. The V call is TRBV5-1, the J call TRBJ2-7; 8 nucleotides agree with TRBD1. The V segment lost 1 base and the J segment 1 base; nucleotides outside the gene matches: 10. The CDR3 contains 17 residues. Germline V gene data show CDR1 as SGHRS and CDR2 as YFSETQ. The CDR3 DNA is TGCGCCAGCAGCTTGTCGGTGGGGACAGGTGGGTCCTACGAGCAGTACTTC. Protein sequence: CASSLSVGTGGSYEQYF.